A selection of T cell receptor beta chains follows, all from one sample in a study of siplizumab effects on memory and regulatory T cells. Some clones are missing from TCRdb's copy, which holds only in-frame ones; the method was immunoSEQ multiplex PCR. The sample yields roughly 68,000 clones, around 78% seen once. Material for sequencing was memory CD4+ T cells sorted from blood. The receptors originated from a human donor in good health. Both conserved end residues are part of each CDR3. Each record gives: clone size, D gene, V gene, J gene, CDR3 protein, CDR3 DNA. The D gene is left open where the match is weak. A row's size may be missing; if present it is once, few, many or a size class.

NA	TRBD2	TRBV2	TRBJ2-1	CASSYISGTGGNEQFF	TGTGCCAGCAGTTATATATCCGGGACGGGGGGGAATGAGCAGTTCTTC
NA	TRBD2	TRBV2	TRBJ2-1	CASSDWGTSGRYEQFF	TGTGCCAGCAGTGATTGGGGGACTAGCGGGCGGTATGAGCAGTTCTTC
NA	NA	TRBV10-3	TRBJ2-5	CAISGAGETQYF	TGTGCCATCTCAGGGGCTGGGGAGACCCAGTACTTC
NA	TRBD1	TRBV12-5	TRBJ2-7	CASGLVSQGEQYF	TGTGCTAGTGGTTTGGTCTCACAGGGGGAGCAGTACTTC
NA	TRBD1	TRBV5-1	TRBJ1-1	CASNGQGAGNTEAFF	TGCGCCAGCAACGGACAGGGCGCGGGCAACACTGAAGCTTTCTTT
NA	NA	TRBV5-1	TRBJ1-6	CASSLGGQVSGSPLHF	TGCGCCAGCAGCTTGGGTGGGCAAGTAAGCGGGTCACCCCTCCACTTT
NA	NA	TRBV5-1	TRBJ2-1	CASSFSLLVNEQFF	TGCGCCAGCAGCTTTTCCCTCCTGGTTAATGAGCAGTTCTTC
NA	NA	TRBV7-2	TRBJ1-4	CASSLAMAANEKLFF	TGTGCCAGCAGCTTAGCGATGGCCGCTAATGAAAAACTGTTTTTT
NA	NA	TRBV27	TRBJ1-2	CASSLQGYGYTF	TGTGCCAGCAGTCTACAGGGATATGGCTACACCTTC
NA	NA	TRBV29-1	TRBJ2-3	CSVEFNTDTQYF	TGCAGCGTTGAGTTCAACACAGATACGCAGTATTTT
few	NA	TRBV6-5	TRBJ2-6	CASSFDSGANVLTF	TGTGCCAGCAGTTTCGACTCTGGGGCCAACGTCCTGACTTTC
NA	NA	TRBV5-6	TRBJ1-2	CASSFVNGEDGGYTF	TGTGCCAGCAGCTTTGTGAATGGGGAGGATGGTGGCTACACCTTC
NA	NA	TRBV15	TRBJ2-1	CATSRDQPGRDNEQFF	TGTGCCACCAGCAGAGATCAGCCAGGGAGAGACAATGAGCAGTTCTTC
once	TRBD2	TRBV15	TRBJ2-1	CATSRETSGNNEQFF	TGTGCCACCAGCAGAGAGACTAGCGGAAACAATGAGCAGTTCTTC
NA	NA	TRBV7-2	TRBJ2-5	CASSLVGAGGSGQETQYF	TGTGCCAGCAGCTTAGTGGGGGCCGGTGGTAGCGGACAAGAGACCCAGTACTTC
NA	NA	TRBV27	TRBJ2-2	CASSFGRTGELFF	TGTGCCAGCAGTTTTGGACGGACCGGGGAGCTGTTTTTT
few	NA	TRBV11-3	TRBJ2-7	CASSLEGRDYEQYF	TGTGCCAGCAGCTTGGAGGGCAGAGACTACGAGCAGTACTTC
NA	TRBD2	TRBV2	TRBJ2-1	CASIEPGTSGGNYNEQFF	TGTGCCAGCATTGAACCCGGGACTAGCGGGGGCAATTACAATGAGCAGTTCTTC